This is a list of T cell receptor beta chains from one sample in a study of blood T cell repertoires in COVID-19. Assay: immunoSEQ multiplex PCR; the TCRdb copy retains only in-frame clones and omits some. The sample has 300,000 to 350,000 clones, roughly 85% seen once. What was sequenced was PBMCs or T cells enriched from blood (not recorded which). Receptor source: a woman aged 40 to 55 with acute COVID-19. Both conserved end residues are part of each CDR3. D genes are given only for firm matches. The listing skips clone size in some rows; elsewhere it reads once, few, many or a size class.

J gene | clone size | D gene | V gene | CDR3 protein | CDR3 DNA
TRBJ1-2 | - | - | TRBV18 | CASSEGYYGYTF | TGTGCCAGCTCTGAGGGTTACTATGGCTACACCTTC
TRBJ2-1 | once | TRBD2 | TRBV5-6 | CASSLGTSGHEQFF | TGTGCCAGCAGCTTAGGGACTAGCGGGCATGAGCAGTTCTTC
TRBJ2-1 | - | - | TRBV28 | CASRPPDNNEQFF | TGTGCCAGCAGACCCCCCGACAACAATGAGCAGTTCTTC
TRBJ2-5 | - | TRBD1 | TRBV18 | CASSRGQGETQYF | TGTGCCAGCTCACGTGGACAGGGGGAGACCCAGTACTTC
TRBJ2-7 | - | TRBD1 | TRBV28 | CASRRPGQGVYEQYF | TGTGCCAGCAGGCGCCCGGGACAGGGGGTGTACGAGCAGTACTTC
TRBJ2-3 | - | - | TRBV7-2 | CASSPRTGLHTDTQYF | TGTGCCAGCAGCCCCCGAACGGGACTCCACACAGATACGCAGTATTTT
TRBJ2-2 | - | - | TRBV24-1 | CATSQRDSYTGELFF | TGTGCCACCAGCCAGAGGGACTCCTACACCGGGGAGCTGTTTTTT
TRBJ1-2 | - | - | TRBV5-6 | CASSLAYRAGDGYTF | TGTGCCAGCAGCTTGGCGTACAGGGCTGGGGATGGCTACACCTTC
TRBJ2-3 | once | TRBD1 | TRBV3-1/TRBV3-2 | CASSPLRDRGTDTQYF | TGTGCCAGCAGCCCTTTACGGGACAGGGGCACAGATACGCAGTATTTT
TRBJ2-5 | - | - | TRBV7-9 | CASSLVSGRQGETQYF | TGTGCCAGCAGCTTAGTCAGTGGCAGGCAGGGAGAGACCCAGTACTTC
TRBJ2-7 | - | TRBD2 | TRBV5-1 | CASSLLSGPPYEQYF | TGCGCCAGCAGCCTCCTTAGCGGGCCCCCCTACGAGCAGTACTTC
TRBJ2-3 | - | TRBD2 | TRBV6-2/TRBV6-3 | CASSYLSKGLAADTQYF | TGTGCCAGCAGTTACCTATCTAAAGGACTAGCGGCAGATACGCAGTATTTT
TRBJ1-1 | - | - | TRBV4-2 | CASSQDTGTKYTEAFF | TGTGCCAGCAGCCAAGATACCGGGACAAAATACACTGAAGCTTTCTTT
TRBJ1-1 | - | TRBD1 | TRBV6-5 | CASSPDREDTEAFF | TGTGCCAGCAGTCCAGACAGGGAGGACACTGAAGCTTTCTTT
TRBJ2-7 | once | - | TRBV27 | CASSQNRVFYEQYF | TGTGCCAGCAGTCAGAACAGGGTTTTCTACGAGCAGTACTTC
TRBJ1-2 | - | - | TRBV7-8 | CASSLGTWGGGEDYGYTF | TGTGCCAGCAGCTTAGGGACCTGGGGGGGAGGTGAGGACTATGGCTACACCTTC
TRBJ2-7 | - | TRBD2 | TRBV7-9 | CASSLSGFRGDSYEQYF | TGTGCCAGCAGCTTATCAGGTTTCCGGGGGGATTCCTACGAGCAGTACTTC
TRBJ1-5 | - | TRBD1 | TRBV14 | CARSGQQGVGWPQHF | TGTGCCAGGTCCGGCCAACAGGGGGTGGGGTGGCCCCAGCATTTT
TRBJ2-3 | - | TRBD2 | TRBV5-6 | CASSLSSWAGAGTQYF | TGTGCCAGCAGCTTGTCATCGTGGGCGGGAGCGGGTACGCAGTATTTT
TRBJ1-2 | - | TRBD1 | TRBV5-1 | CASSLDGQDNGYTF | TGCGCCAGCAGCTTGGATGGACAGGACAATGGCTACACCTTC
TRBJ2-7 | - | TRBD1 | TRBV24-1 | CATSESPGQGASYEQYF | TGTGCCACCAGTGAGTCGCCGGGACAGGGGGCCTCCTACGAGCAGTACTTC
TRBJ1-1 | - | - | TRBV5-5 | CASSPPRGAEAFF | TGTGCCAGCAGCCCACCTCGGGGTGCTGAAGCTTTCTTT
TRBJ1-3 | few | - | TRBV3-1/TRBV3-2 | CASSLGPGDSGNTIYF | TGTGCCAGCAGCCTAGGGCCAGGGGACTCTGGAAACACCATATATTTT
TRBJ2-1 | - | TRBD2 | TRBV27 | CASSPGRGLAGANEQFF | TGTGCCAGCAGTCCGGGTCGAGGACTAGCGGGAGCTAATGAGCAGTTCTTC
TRBJ2-7 | - | - | TRBV7-9 | CASSATTVSYEQYF | TGTGCCAGCAGCGCGACAACAGTCTCCTACGAGCAGTACTTC
TRBJ1-1 | - | - | TRBV6-5 | CASGRVSWAEAFF | TGTGCCAGTGGCCGTGTTAGCTGGGCTGAAGCTTTCTTT
TRBJ2-1 | - | - | TRBV12-2 | CASRLLPARVGNEQFF | TGTGCAAGTCGCTTACTTCCCGCCAGGGTGGGCAATGAGCAGTTCTTC
TRBJ1-3 | - | - | TRBV18 | CASSPTANSGNTIYF | TGTGCCAGCTCACCCACAGCCAACTCTGGAAACACCATATATTTT
TRBJ1-5 | - | TRBD1 | TRBV4-1 | CASSQGTGQGTQPQHF | TGCGCCAGCAGCCAAGGGACGGGACAGGGTACACAGCCCCAGCATTTT
TRBJ1-1 | - | - | TRBV6-2/TRBV6-3 | CASSYSRSLSEAFF | TGTGCCAGCAGTTACTCGCGTTCTCTGAGTGAAGCTTTCTTT
TRBJ2-3 | - | TRBD2 | TRBV3-1/TRBV3-2 | CASSQVTSGPLAYF | TGTGCCAGCAGCCAAGTGACTAGCGGGCCCCTCGCCTATTTT
TRBJ1-2 | - | - | TRBV6-1 | CASTQTDVYGYTF | TGTGCCAGCACCCAGACAGATGTCTATGGCTACACCTTC
TRBJ1-5 | - | TRBD1 | TRBV25-1 | CASSETGVVGQPQHF | TGTGCCAGCAGTGAAACAGGGGTAGTGGGCCAGCCCCAGCATTTT
TRBJ1-1 | - | TRBD1 | TRBV11-2 | CASSLTGQGASEAFF | TGTGCCAGCAGCTTAACTGGCCAGGGGGCTTCTGAAGCTTTCTTT
TRBJ2-5 | - | TRBD2 | TRBV13 | CASSSSSGSGTQYF | TGTGCCAGCAGCTCCTCGAGCGGGAGTGGGACCCAGTACTTC
TRBJ2-3 | few | - | TRBV28 | CAGKDISTDTQYF | TGTGCCGGCAAAGACATCAGCACAGATACGCAGTATTTT
TRBJ1-2 | - | - | TRBV18 | CASSPGHDYGYTF | TGTGCCAGCTCACCGGGACACGACTATGGCTACACCTTC
TRBJ1-3 | - | - | TRBV19 | CASSSYSGNTIYF | TGTGCCAGTAGTAGCTACTCTGGAAACACCATATATTTT
TRBJ1-4 | - | - | TRBV7-9 | CASSLGATADEKLFF | TGTGCCAGCAGCTTAGGAGCGACGGCCGATGAAAAACTGTTTTTT
TRBJ1-2 | once | - | TRBV12-3/TRBV12-4 | CASLWGGGGYTF | TGTGCCAGCCTTTGGGGAGGAGGCGGCTACACCTTC
TRBJ1-1 | - | TRBD1 | TRBV5-1 | CASSSGQVVHLDTEAFF | TGCGCCAGCAGCTCGGGACAGGTAGTGCATCTCGACACTGAAGCTTTCTTT
TRBJ2-3 | - | TRBD2 | TRBV11-2 | CASGTGAGAWGTQYF | TGTGCCAGCGGAACCGGAGCGGGGGCGTGGGGTACGCAGTATTTT
TRBJ2-3 | - | - | TRBV16 | CASSQSYTGSTDTQYF | TGTGCCAGCAGCCAATCTTACACAGGGAGTACAGATACGCAGTATTTT
TRBJ1-4 | - | TRBD1 | TRBV5-4 | CASSRTGLGKLFF | TGTGCCAGCAGCCGGACAGGGTTAGGAAAACTGTTTTTT
TRBJ2-3 | - | TRBD2 | TRBV6-2/TRBV6-3 | CASSPPIGEGPDTQYF | TGTGCCAGCAGTCCCCCCATAGGGGAGGGCCCAGATACGCAGTATTTT
TRBJ1-1 | once | TRBD1 | TRBV24-1 | CATSDRTGVAFF | TGTGCCACCAGTGACCGGACAGGGGTAGCTTTCTTT
TRBJ2-5 | - | - | TRBV7-7 | CASSLVGGDETQYF | TGTGCCAGCAGCTTAGTCGGGGGTGATGAGACCCAGTACTTC
TRBJ1-2 | - | - | TRBV10-3 | CAISEARLGYTF | TGTGCCATCAGTGAGGCCAGACTTGGCTACACCTTC
TRBJ1-1 | - | TRBD1 | TRBV5-1 | CASTPGAGGNTEAFF | TGCGCCAGCACCCCGGGGGCAGGGGGGAACACTGAAGCTTTCTTT
TRBJ2-3 | - | - | TRBV18 | CASSPGGGPTDTQYF | TGTGCCAGCTCACCAGGGGGCGGCCCCACAGATACGCAGTATTTT
TRBJ1-2 | once | - | TRBV5-1 | CASSLDQSNYGYTF | TGCGCCAGCAGCTTGGATCAATCTAACTATGGCTACACCTTC
TRBJ1-2 | - | TRBD1 | TRBV2 | CASSGNRDRGLYGYTF | TGTGCCAGCAGTGGGAACCGGGACAGGGGGCTCTATGGCTACACCTTC